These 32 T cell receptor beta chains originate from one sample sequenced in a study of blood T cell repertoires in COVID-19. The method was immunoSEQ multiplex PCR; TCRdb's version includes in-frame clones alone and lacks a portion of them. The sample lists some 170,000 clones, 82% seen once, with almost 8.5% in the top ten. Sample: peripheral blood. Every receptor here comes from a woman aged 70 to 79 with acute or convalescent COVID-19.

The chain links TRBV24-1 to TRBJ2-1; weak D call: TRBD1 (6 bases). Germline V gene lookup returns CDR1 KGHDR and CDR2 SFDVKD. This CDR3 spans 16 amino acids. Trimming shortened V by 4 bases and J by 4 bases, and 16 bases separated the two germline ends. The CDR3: CATSEIGQGNYNEQFF. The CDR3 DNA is TGTGCCACCAGTGAAATCGGCCAGGGGAATTACAATGAGCAGTTCTTC.

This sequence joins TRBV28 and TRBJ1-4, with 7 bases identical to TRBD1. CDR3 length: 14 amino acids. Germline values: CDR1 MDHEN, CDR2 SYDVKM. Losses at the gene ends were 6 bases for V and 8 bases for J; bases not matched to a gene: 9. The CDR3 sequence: CASSHDRVGEKLFF. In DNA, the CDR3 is TGTGCCAGCAGCCACGACAGGGTTGGGGAAAAACTGTTTTTT.

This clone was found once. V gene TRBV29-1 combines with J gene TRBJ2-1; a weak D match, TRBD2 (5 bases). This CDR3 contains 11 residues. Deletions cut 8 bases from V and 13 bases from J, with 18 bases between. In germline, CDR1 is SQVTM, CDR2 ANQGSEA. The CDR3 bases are TGCAGCTCAAAGTTTGGAGGAGCACAGTTCTTC. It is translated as CSSKFGGAQFF.

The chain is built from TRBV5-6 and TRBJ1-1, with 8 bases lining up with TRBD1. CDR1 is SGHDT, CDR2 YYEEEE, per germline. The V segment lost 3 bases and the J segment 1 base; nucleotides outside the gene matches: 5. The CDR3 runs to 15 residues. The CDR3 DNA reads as TGTGCCAGCAGCTCACAGGGGGTTCGGAACACTGAAGCTTTCTTT. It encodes CASSSQGVRNTEAFF.

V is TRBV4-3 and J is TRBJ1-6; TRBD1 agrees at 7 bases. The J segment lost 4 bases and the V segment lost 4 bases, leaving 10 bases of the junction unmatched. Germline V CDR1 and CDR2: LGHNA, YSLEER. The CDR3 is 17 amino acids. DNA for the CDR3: TGCGCCAGCAGCCGCACATCCGGGACAGAATATAATTCACCCCTCCACTTT. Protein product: CASSRTSGTEYNSPLHF.

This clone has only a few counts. CDR3 coding DNA: TGCGCCAGCAGGCCAGACGGGTTGGGCGAGCAGTACTTC. Its translation is CASRPDGLGEQYF. This chain uses TRBV5-1 with TRBJ2-7; D is unclear. The CDR3 length is 13 residues. The germline V and J ends were trimmed by 5 bases and 6 bases, with 15 bases remaining between them. Germline loops: CDR1 SGHRS, CDR2 YFSETQ. Looking up the rest from reference TRBV5-1 and TRBJ2-7 gives the full variable domain: KAGVTQTPRYLIKTRGQQVTLSCSPISGHRSVSWYQQTPGQGLQFLFEYFSETQRNKGNFPGRFSGRQFSNSRSEMNVSTLELGDSALYLCASRPDGLGEQYFGPGTRLTVT.

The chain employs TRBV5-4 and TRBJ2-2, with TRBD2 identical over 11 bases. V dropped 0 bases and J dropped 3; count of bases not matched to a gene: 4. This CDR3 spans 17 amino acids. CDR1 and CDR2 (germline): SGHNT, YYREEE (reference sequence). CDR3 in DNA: TGTGCCAGCAGCTTGGATTTAGCGGGAGGGTACACCGGGGAGCTGTTTTTT. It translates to CASSLDLAGGYTGELFF. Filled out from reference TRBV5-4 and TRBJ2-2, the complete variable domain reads ETGVTQSPTHLIKTRGQQVTLRCSSQSGHNTVSWYQQALGQGPQFIFQYYREEENGRGNFPPRFSGLQFPNYSSELNVNALELDDSALYLCASSLDLAGGYTGELFFGEGSRLTVL.

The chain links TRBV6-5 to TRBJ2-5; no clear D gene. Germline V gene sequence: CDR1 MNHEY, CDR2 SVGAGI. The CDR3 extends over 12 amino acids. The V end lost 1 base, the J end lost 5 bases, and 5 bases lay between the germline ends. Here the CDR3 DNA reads TGTGCCAGCAGTTACTTTATGGAGACCCAGTACTTC. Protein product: CASSYFMETQYF.

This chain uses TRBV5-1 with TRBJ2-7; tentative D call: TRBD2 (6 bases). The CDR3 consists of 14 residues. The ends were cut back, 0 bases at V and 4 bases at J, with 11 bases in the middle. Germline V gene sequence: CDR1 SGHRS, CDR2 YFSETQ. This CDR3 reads CASSLGGGMYEQYF. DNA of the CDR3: TGCGCCAGCAGCTTGGGTGGGGGGATGTACGAGCAGTACTTC.

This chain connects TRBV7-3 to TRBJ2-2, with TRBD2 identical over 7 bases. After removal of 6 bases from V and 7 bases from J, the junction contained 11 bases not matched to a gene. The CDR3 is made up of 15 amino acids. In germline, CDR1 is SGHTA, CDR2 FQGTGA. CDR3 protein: CASRPGGGSSGELFF. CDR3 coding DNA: TGTGCCAGCAGGCCGGGGGGAGGTTCAAGCGGGGAGCTGTTTTTT.

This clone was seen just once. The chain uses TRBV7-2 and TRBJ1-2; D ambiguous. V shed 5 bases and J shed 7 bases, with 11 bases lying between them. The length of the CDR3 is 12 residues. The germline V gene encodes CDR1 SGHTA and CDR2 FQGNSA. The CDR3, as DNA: TGTGCCAGCAGCCTCTTTTCGAGTGGCTACACCTTC. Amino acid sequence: CASSLFSSGYTF.

The CDR3 DNA sequence: TGCGCCAGCAGCCTGCGTCCGGGACATTCCACCGGGGAGCTGTTTTTT. Translation: CASSLRPGHSTGELFF. The chain uses TRBV4-1 and TRBJ2-2; a weak D match, TRBD1 (6 bases). Between the trimmed V and J ends, which lost 4 bases and 4 bases, there was a span of 16 bases. The CDR3 runs 16 residues. Germline assignment: CDR1 MGHRA and CDR2 YSYEKL.

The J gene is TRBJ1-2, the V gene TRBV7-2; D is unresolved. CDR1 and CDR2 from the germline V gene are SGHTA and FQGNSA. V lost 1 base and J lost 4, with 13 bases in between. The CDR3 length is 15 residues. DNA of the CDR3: TGTGCCAGCAGCTTAGATAGGTCGCCGGGCTATGGCTACACCTTC. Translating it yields CASSLDRSPGYGYTF.

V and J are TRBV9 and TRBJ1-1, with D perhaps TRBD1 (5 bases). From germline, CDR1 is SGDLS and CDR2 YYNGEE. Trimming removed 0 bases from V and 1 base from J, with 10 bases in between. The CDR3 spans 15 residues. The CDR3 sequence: CASSVAGGGNTEAFF. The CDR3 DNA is TGTGCCAGCAGCGTAGCTGGGGGGGGGAACACTGAAGCTTTCTTT.

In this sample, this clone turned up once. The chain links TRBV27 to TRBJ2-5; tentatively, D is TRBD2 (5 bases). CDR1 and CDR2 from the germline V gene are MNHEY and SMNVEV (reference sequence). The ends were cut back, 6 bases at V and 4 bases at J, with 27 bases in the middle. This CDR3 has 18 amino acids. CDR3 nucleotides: TGTGCCAGCAGCCCGCTTACGGGGAGAGGGCCGGCCTTAGAGACCCAGTACTTC. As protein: CASSPLTGRGPALETQYF.

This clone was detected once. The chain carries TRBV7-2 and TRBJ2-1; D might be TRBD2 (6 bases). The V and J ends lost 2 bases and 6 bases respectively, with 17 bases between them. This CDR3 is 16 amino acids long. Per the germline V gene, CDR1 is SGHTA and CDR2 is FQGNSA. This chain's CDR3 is CASSLSTGLAFNEQFF. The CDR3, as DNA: TGTGCCAGCAGCTTATCCACGGGGCTAGCGTTCAATGAGCAGTTCTTC.

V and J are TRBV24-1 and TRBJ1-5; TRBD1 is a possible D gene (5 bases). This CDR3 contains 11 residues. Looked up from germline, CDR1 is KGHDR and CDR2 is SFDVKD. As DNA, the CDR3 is TGTCCTGGATGGGGGGGGGAGGCCCAGCATTTT. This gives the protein CPGWGGEAQHF.

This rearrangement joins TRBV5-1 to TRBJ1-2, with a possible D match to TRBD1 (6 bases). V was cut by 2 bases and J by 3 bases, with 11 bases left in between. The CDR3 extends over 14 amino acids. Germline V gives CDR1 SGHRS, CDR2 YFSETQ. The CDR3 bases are TGCGCCAGCAGCTTATCTGGGGGCGACTATGGCTACACCTTC. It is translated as CASSLSGGDYGYTF. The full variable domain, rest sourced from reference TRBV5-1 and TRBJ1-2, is KAGVTQTPRYLIKTRGQQVTLSCSPISGHRSVSWYQQTPGQGLQFLFEYFSETQRNKGNFPGRFSGRQFSNSRSEMNVSTLELGDSALYLCASSLSGGDYGYTFGSGTRLTVV.

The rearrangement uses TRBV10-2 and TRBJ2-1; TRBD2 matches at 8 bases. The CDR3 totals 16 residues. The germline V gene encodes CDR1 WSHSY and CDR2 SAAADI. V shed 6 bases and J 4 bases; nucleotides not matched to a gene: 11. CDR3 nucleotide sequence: TGCGCCAGCAGCCTCTACTTGGCGGGAGGATACAATGAGCAGTTCTTC. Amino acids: CASSLYLAGGYNEQFF.

CDR3 protein: CASSLFPAGAYHFSTDTQYF. The CDR3 DNA reads TGTGCCAGCAGTTTATTTCCAGCGGGAGCCTATCACTTTAGCACAGATACGCAGTATTTT. The chain uses TRBV27 and TRBJ2-3, with TRBD2 matching over 8 bases. The CDR3 extends over 20 amino acids. Germline V gives CDR1 MNHEY, CDR2 SMNVEV (reference sequence). Trimming removed 1 base from V and 0 bases from J; junction bases left unmatched: 15.

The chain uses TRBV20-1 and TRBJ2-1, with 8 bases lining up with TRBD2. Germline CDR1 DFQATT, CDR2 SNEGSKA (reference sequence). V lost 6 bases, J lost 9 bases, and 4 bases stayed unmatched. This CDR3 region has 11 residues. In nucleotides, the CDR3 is TGCAGTGCATTAGCGGGGCGTGAGCAGTTCTTC. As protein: CSALAGREQFF.

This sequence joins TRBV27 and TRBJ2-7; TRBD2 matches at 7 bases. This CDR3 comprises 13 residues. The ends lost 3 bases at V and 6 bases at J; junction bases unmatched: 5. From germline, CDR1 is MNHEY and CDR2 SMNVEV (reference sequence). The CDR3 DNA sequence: TGTGCCAGCAGTTTGACTAGCTGGGGCGAGCAGTACTTC. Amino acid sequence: CASSLTSWGEQYF.

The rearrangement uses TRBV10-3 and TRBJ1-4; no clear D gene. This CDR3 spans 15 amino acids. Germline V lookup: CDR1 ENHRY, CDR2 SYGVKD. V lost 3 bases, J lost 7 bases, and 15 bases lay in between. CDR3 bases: TGTGCCATCAGTGAAGACTCCGCATCGGGTGAAAAACTGTTTTTT. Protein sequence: CAISEDSASGEKLFF.

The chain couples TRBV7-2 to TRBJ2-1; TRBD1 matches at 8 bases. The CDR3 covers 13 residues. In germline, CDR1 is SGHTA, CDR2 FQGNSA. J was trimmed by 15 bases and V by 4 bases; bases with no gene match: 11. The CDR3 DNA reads TGTGCCAGCAGCTCGTATAGCCAGGGGGCCAGGTTCTTC. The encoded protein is CASSSYSQGARFF.

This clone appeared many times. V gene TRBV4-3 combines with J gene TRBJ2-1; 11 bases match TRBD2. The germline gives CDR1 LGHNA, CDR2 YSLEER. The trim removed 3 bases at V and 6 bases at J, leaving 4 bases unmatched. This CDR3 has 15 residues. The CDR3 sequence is CASSQQTSGVNEQFF. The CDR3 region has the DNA TGCGCCAGCAGCCAGCAGACTAGCGGGGTCAATGAGCAGTTCTTC.

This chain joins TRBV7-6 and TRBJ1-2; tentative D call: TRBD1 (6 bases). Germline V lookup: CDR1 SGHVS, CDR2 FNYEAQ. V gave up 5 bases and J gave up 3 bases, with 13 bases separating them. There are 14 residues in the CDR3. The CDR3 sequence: CASSRSRGDYGYTF. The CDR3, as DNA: TGTGCCAGCAGCCGCTCCAGGGGTGACTATGGCTACACCTTC. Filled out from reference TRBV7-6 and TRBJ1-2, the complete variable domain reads GAGVSQSPRYKVTKRGQDVALRCDPISGHVSLYWYRQALGQGPEFLTYFNYEAQQDKSGLPNDRFSAERPEGSISTLTIQRTEQRDSAMYRCASSRSRGDYGYTFGSGTRLTVV.

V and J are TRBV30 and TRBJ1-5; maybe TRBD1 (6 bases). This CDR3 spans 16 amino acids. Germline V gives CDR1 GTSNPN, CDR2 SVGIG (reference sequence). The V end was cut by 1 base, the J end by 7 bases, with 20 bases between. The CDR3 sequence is CAWSGRISRGGQPQHF. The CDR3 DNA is TGTGCCTGGAGTGGACGGATCTCCAGGGGTGGGCAGCCCCAGCATTTT.

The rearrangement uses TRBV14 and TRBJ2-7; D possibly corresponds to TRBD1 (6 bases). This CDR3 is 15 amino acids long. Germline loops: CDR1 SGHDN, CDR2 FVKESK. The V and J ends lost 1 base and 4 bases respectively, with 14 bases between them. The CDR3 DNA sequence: TGTGCCAGCAGCCAAGTTGGACAGTTCCCTTACGAGCAGTACTTC. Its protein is CASSQVGQFPYEQYF.

The CDR3 DNA reads TGTGCCAGCAGCTTGACTGGATCGGTGGGCGGGGGGCAGCAGTACTTC. This gives the protein CASSLTGSVGGGQQYF. V and J are TRBV7-2 and TRBJ2-7; 8 bases align to TRBD2. This CDR3 comprises 16 residues. Germline V gene sequence: CDR1 SGHTA, CDR2 FQGNSA. V was clipped by 3 bases and J by 8 bases; unmatched bases: 15.

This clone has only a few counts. Here the CDR3 reads CASSHKGATGYTF. The CDR3 bases are TGTGCCAGCAGTCACAAGGGGGCCACTGGCTACACCTTC. This sequence joins TRBV6-2 or TRBV6-3 and TRBJ1-2; 7 positions agree with TRBD1. Trimming took 5 bases from V and 7 from J; bases not matched to a gene: 7. The CDR3 covers 13 residues. Germline CDR1 and CDR2: MNHEY and SVGEGT.

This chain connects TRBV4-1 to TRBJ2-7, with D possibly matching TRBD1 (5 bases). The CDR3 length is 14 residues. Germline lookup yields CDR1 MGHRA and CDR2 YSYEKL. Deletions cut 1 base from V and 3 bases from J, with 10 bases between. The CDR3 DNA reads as TGCGCCAGCAGCCAAGGCAGGGAATTCTACGAGCAGTACTTC. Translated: CASSQGREFYEQYF.

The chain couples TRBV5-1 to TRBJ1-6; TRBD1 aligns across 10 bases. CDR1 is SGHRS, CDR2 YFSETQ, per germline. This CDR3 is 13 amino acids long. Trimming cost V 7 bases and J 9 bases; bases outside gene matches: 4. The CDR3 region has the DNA TGCGCCAGCCCAGGACAGGGGGGTTCACCCCTCCACTTT. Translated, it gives CASPGQGGSPLHF.